This passage covers 17 T cell receptor beta chains from one sample sequenced in a study of CD8 T cell repertoires and HIV-1 epitope variants. Assay used: immunoSEQ multiplex PCR; TCRdb lists only in-frame clones, some missing. The table records 80,000 to 95,000 clones, roughly four fifths of them present only once. Sample: uncultured baseline CD8+ T cells from peripheral blood mononuclear cells (PBMCs). These receptors originate from a male donor with HIV.

This clone has only one observation. The chain couples TRBV29-1 to TRBJ2-1, with 7 positions matching TRBD1. The ends lost 7 bases at V and 7 bases at J; junction bases unmatched: 10. Germline values: CDR1 SQVTM, CDR2 ANQGSEA. There are 13 residues in the CDR3. This CDR3 reads CSAAGGERNEQFF. The CDR3 DNA reads TGCAGCGCGGCAGGGGGTGAGCGTAATGAGCAGTTCTTC.

This clone has only one observation. This chain uses TRBV27 with TRBJ1-1; 8 nucleotides line up with TRBD1. The germline V gene has CDR1 MNHEY and CDR2 SMNVEV (reference sequence). This CDR3 has 15 residues. J gave up 2 bases and V 6 bases, and 8 bases lay outside the gene matches. The CDR3 protein is CASRPWGQVNTEAFF. In DNA, the CDR3 is TGTGCCAGCAGACCCTGGGGACAGGTAAACACTGAAGCTTTCTTT.

The chain joins TRBV5-1 to TRBJ1-4; D remains unclear. The V gene lost 9 bases and the J gene lost 2 bases, with 11 bases spanning the gap. The CDR3 length is 13 residues. Germline-derived CDR1 and CDR2 are SGHRS and YFSETQ. Written as DNA, the CDR3 is TGCGCCACCCGGGAATGGACTAATGAAAAACTGTTTTTT. Its protein product is CATREWTNEKLFF.

This chain uses TRBV7-2 with TRBJ2-5, with D perhaps assigned TRBD1 or TRBD2 (5 bases each). V was clipped by 3 bases and J by 3 bases, with 14 bases between them. Germline V gives CDR1 SGHTA, CDR2 FQGNSA. This CDR3 contains 15 residues. The CDR3 coding sequence is TGTGCCAGCAGCTTCTATATGGGGGTCGAAGAGACCCAGTACTTC. Translated, it gives CASSFYMGVEETQYF.

The chain carries TRBV2 and TRBJ2-7; 11 bases match TRBD2. Looked up from germline, CDR1 is SNHLY and CDR2 is FYNNEI. V lost 6 bases, J lost 0 bases, and 7 bases stayed unmatched. This CDR3 comprises 16 residues. The CDR3: CASRELAGAISYEQYF. The CDR3 coding sequence is TGTGCCAGCAGGGAACTAGCGGGAGCGATCTCCTACGAGCAGTACTTC.

This chain links TRBV10-3 with TRBJ2-1, with TRBD2 identical over 8 bases. J gave up 6 bases and V 6 bases, and 7 bases lay outside the gene matches. Germline-derived CDR1 and CDR2 are ENHRY and SYGVKD. The CDR3 is 14 amino acids. The CDR3 reads CAIRVTSAANEQFF. DNA for the CDR3: TGTGCCATCAGGGTGACTAGCGCCGCCAATGAGCAGTTCTTC.

A few counts support this clone. In nucleotides, the CDR3 is TGTGCCAGTAAAATTGTAGCGGGGGACCACAATGAGCAGTTCTTC. Its translation: CASKIVAGDHNEQFF. V is TRBV19 and J is TRBJ2-1; TRBD2 matches at 9 bases. CDR3 length equals 15 residues. The trim removed 7 bases at V and 5 bases at J, leaving 9 bases unmatched. Germline assignment: CDR1 LNHDA and CDR2 SQIVND (reference sequence).

A single count supports this clone. The chain recombines TRBV29-1 with TRBJ2-3; possibly TRBD2 for D (5 bases). The germline V gene encodes CDR1 SQVTM and CDR2 ANQGSEA. The ends were cut back, 8 bases at V and 0 bases at J, with 12 bases in the middle. This CDR3 region has 13 residues. The DNA for the CDR3 is TGCAGCACCCGTCGGGGTAGCACAGATACGCAGTATTTT. Its translation is CSTRRGSTDTQYF.

This chain uses TRBV6-6 with TRBJ1-4; D might be TRBD1 (5 bases). This CDR3 is 13 amino acids long. CDR1 and CDR2 (germline): MNHNY, SVGAGI (reference sequence). Trimming removed 4 bases from V and 8 bases from J, with 11 bases in between. This CDR3 is CASSLTKGEKLFF. In nucleotides, the CDR3 is TGTGCCAGCAGTTTGACCAAGGGGGAAAAACTGTTTTTT.

This CDR3 is CASNIDRGGDNEQFF. The CDR3, as DNA: TGTGCCAGCAATATAGACAGGGGAGGAGACAATGAGCAGTTCTTC. V usage is TRBV27 and J usage is TRBJ2-1; 8 nucleotides match TRBD1. Germline values: CDR1 MNHEY, CDR2 SMNVEV (reference sequence). J lost 5 bases, V lost 7 bases, and 10 bases had no gene match. The CDR3 length is 15 residues.

The rearrangement joins TRBV10-3 to TRBJ2-5, with D unresolved. This CDR3 has 14 residues. Per the germline V gene, CDR1 is ENHRY and CDR2 is SYGVKD. V lost 4 bases to trimming and J lost 2 bases, with 11 bases between them. This chain's CDR3 is CAISAIGSQETQYF. CDR3 bases: TGTGCCATCAGTGCGATCGGTTCTCAAGAGACCCAGTACTTC.

V usage is TRBV29-1 and J usage is TRBJ1-2; 9 nucleotides agree with TRBD1. From germline, CDR1 is SQVTM and CDR2 ANQGSEA. V trimming: 1 base; J trimming: 4 bases; junction bases outside the gene matches: 7. The CDR3 totals 15 residues. Written as DNA, the CDR3 is TGCAGCGTTGAAGGGACAGGGGAGAGGACCTATGGCTACACCTTC. Encoded protein: CSVEGTGERTYGYTF.

The chain recombines TRBV25-1 with TRBJ2-1; D tentatively fits TRBD1 or TRBD2 (5 bases each). Germline loops: CDR1 MGHDK, CDR2 SYGVNS. There are 15 residues in the CDR3. Between the trimmed V and J ends, which lost 1 base and 7 bases, there was a span of 14 bases. In DNA, the CDR3 is TGTGCCAGCAGTGAATCGGCCTACGGGGCAAATGAGCAGTTCTTC. Encoded protein: CASSESAYGANEQFF. The whole variable domain, remainder taken from reference TRBV25-1 and TRBJ2-1, is EADIYQTPRYLVIGTGKKITLECSQTMGHDKMYWYQQDPGMELHLIHYSYGVNSTEKGDLSSESTVSRIRTEHFPLTLESARPSHTSQYLCASSESAYGANEQFFGPGTRLTVL.

The gene calls are TRBV5-1 and TRBJ1-2; the match to TRBD1 covers 7 bases. The CDR3 length is 15 residues. V shed 0 bases and J 1 base; nucleotides not matched to a gene: 3. The germline gives CDR1 SGHRS, CDR2 YFSETQ. CDR3 bases: TGCGCCAGCAGCTTGGGGGGGACAGTTAACTATGGCTACACCTTC. Protein product: CASSLGGTVNYGYTF.

The CDR3 DNA reads as TGTGCCAGCAGTCCCAGGTGGGGGAACACTGAAGCTTTCTTT. As protein: CASSPRWGNTEAFF. The rearrangement links TRBV2 to TRBJ1-1; D is unclear. CDR1 and CDR2 (germline): SNHLY, FYNNEI. Trimming took off 5 bases at V and 1 base at J, with 11 bases between the two ends. The CDR3 runs 14 residues.

This clone appeared a few times. This sequence joins TRBV5-1 and TRBJ1-5; 8 bases align to TRBD1. J gave up 6 bases and V 5 bases, and 10 bases lay outside the gene matches. The CDR3 is 15 residues long. From germline, CDR1 is SGHRS and CDR2 YFSETQ. The CDR3 reads CASRRDRQGSQPQHF. CDR3 coding DNA: TGCGCCAGCAGGCGGGATAGACAGGGGAGTCAGCCCCAGCATTTT.

CDR3 residues: CASSGQRQETQYF. As DNA, the CDR3 is TGTGCCAGCAGTGGACAGAGACAAGAGACCCAGTACTTC. The rearrangement joins TRBV2 to TRBJ2-5, with D perhaps matching TRBD1 (5 bases). V was cut by 4 bases and J by 2 bases, with 8 bases left in between. Germline V gene data show CDR1 as SNHLY and CDR2 as FYNNEI. The length of the CDR3 is 13 residues.